These T cell receptor beta chains were read from a single sample in a study of regulatory T cells in long-lasting Graves disease. MiXCR, applied by TCRdb to the multiplex PCR reads, yields one record per CDR3 protein. The data contain about 400,000 distinct CDR3 sequences, 16% of them singletons. The same data also contributed to another study, on T cells in Graves' hyperthyroidism and ophthalmopathy.

Sequences were derived from peripheral blood mononuclear cells (PBMCs), sampled at new diagnosis, from a patient treated with antithyroid drugs. The receptors stem from a woman aged 18-30 years with Graves disease. Both conserved end residues are part of each CDR3. Fields, in order: J gene, V gene, clone size, D gene, CDR3 DNA, CDR3 protein. A D gene is named only where the DNA matches it firmly. Clone size, where shown, is once, few, many, or a class for clones that have expanded.

j_call: TRBJ2-3
v_call: TRBV5-1
clone_size: many
d_call: .
cdr3_nt: TGTGCCAGCAGCTTGGTGGGAACTAGCACAGATACGCAGTATTTT
cdr3_aa: CASSLVGTSTDTQYF

j_call: TRBJ1-5
v_call: TRBV19
clone_size: few
d_call: .
cdr3_nt: TGTGCCAGTTGGGGAGCGTGGAATCAGCCCCAGCATTTT
cdr3_aa: CASWGAWNQPQHF

j_call: TRBJ2-2
v_call: TRBV2
clone_size: few
d_call: .
cdr3_nt: TGTGCCCGACGACAGGAGAACACCGGGGAGCTGTTTTTT
cdr3_aa: CARRQENTGELFF

j_call: TRBJ1-2
v_call: TRBV6-5
clone_size: many
d_call: .
cdr3_nt: TGTGCCAGCAGTTCCCTGAACAGATACTATGGCTACACCTTC
cdr3_aa: CASSSLNRYYGYTF

j_call: TRBJ2-7
v_call: TRBV15
clone_size: .
d_call: TRBD1
cdr3_nt: TGTGCCACCAGCAGGGGACCGGGACAGGGAGACGAGCAGTACTTC
cdr3_aa: CATSRGPGQGDEQYF

j_call: TRBJ2-7
v_call: TRBV27
clone_size: few
d_call: .
cdr3_nt: TGTGCCAGCAGTCCCCGGGACACCCTTAGCTCCTACGAGCAGTACTTC
cdr3_aa: CASSPRDTLSSYEQYF

j_call: TRBJ1-2
v_call: TRBV10-3
clone_size: many
d_call: TRBD1
cdr3_nt: TGTGCCATAAAGGGACAGCTATTATCGGATGGCTACACCTTC
cdr3_aa: CAIKGQLLSDGYTF

j_call: TRBJ2-1
v_call: TRBV5-4
clone_size: .
d_call: .
cdr3_nt: TGTGCCAGCAGCCACACCGGGACGAATGAGCAGTTCTTC
cdr3_aa: CASSHTGTNEQFF

j_call: TRBJ2-1
v_call: TRBV20-1
clone_size: many
d_call: .
cdr3_nt: TGCAGTGCTAGAGATAGCCAGGGTCACAATGAGCAGTTCTTC
cdr3_aa: CSARDSQGHNEQFF

j_call: TRBJ2-1
v_call: TRBV29-1
clone_size: .
d_call: .
cdr3_nt: TGCAGCGTTGAACTAGAGTACAATGAGCAGTTCTTC
cdr3_aa: CSVELEYNEQFF